This T cell receptor beta chain is drawn from a study of tumor-infiltrating lymphocytes in primary liver carcinoma. Study conclusions and caveats: Tumor specimens were characterized by a significantly higher top-250-clone fraction than blood (p = 0.039). All five tumor regions shared only about 8-25% of top clones.

From unsorted bulk tissue weighing roughly 17-34 mg, DNA and RNA were co-extracted. There were only treatment-naive patients, all with chronic HBV infection. Priming with a constant-region primer yielded TCR beta cDNA from around 540 ng total RNA. ARM-PCR was slightly modified, and three nested multiplex PCR rounds with it gave rise to the TCR beta libraries. For roughly 10 cycles apiece, the opening two PCR rounds ran with TRBV1-TRBV30 forward primers and a C-beta reverse primer. TCRdb called the multiplex PCR reads again in MiXCR, with one record for every CDR3 protein. The data contain roughly 70,000 distinct CDR3 sequences, 71% of them singletons. A word on this clonotype: What it binds is not known. The junction does not match germline at one end; this may be a read error.

CDR3 length: 14 residues. Germline lookup yields CDR1 SGHDN and CDR2 FVKESK. This rearrangement joins TRBV14 to TRBJ2-7, with a weak D call TRBD2 (6 bases). Material: liver tumor tissue from sampling region 4. Subset of the sample: tumor region T4, right-lateral pole. The TCR was taken from a man in his forties with primary liver carcinoma and hepatitis B virus infection. CDR3 DNA sequence: TGTGCCAGCAGTCAAGTTGCTAGCGTCGGCAAGCAGTACTTC. Protein product: CASSQVASVGKQYF.